The clone carrying this T cell receptor beta chain was seen ten or more times. Samples came from axillary lymph nodes draining the breast cancer. With 0 bases removed from V and 7 bases from J, the gap between germline ends came to 19 bases. The CDR3 is 16 amino acids. CDR1 and CDR2 from the germline V gene are MNHEY and SVGAGI. The data were taken from a study of breast tumors, draining lymph nodes, adjacent tissues. TCRdb re-derived calls from the multiplex PCR reads in MiXCR, one entry per CDR3 protein. The sample has around 150,000 distinct CDR3 sequences, approximately 32% seen once; the top ten hold approximately 2.3%.

The clonotype originates from a female donor with breast cancer. Some clones in this sample may be carry-over from other donors' samples. Sequences were obtained from axillary lymph node tissue. The chain is built from TRBV6-5 and TRBJ2-7; D remains unclear. The CDR3 spells CASSYSISRMVGEQYF. The DNA of the CDR3 is TGTGCCAGCAGTTACTCGATAAGCAGGATGGTAGGGGAGCAGTACTTC.